This T cell receptor (beta chain) was captured by sequencing in a study of T cell responses to AZD1222 COVID-19 vaccine. Study at large: Second-dose recipients at about 4 or about 12 weeks were treated as one pooled group. Study results and caveats: Just a handful of people given AZD1222 tested seropositive at baseline. Epitopes outside B.1.351 and B.1.1.7 mutated regions reportedly drew nearly half of spike TCRs.

Measured with immunoSEQ multiplex PCR; TCRdb has only the in-frame clones, and not every one. Counted here are about 83,000 clones, more than 80% occurring once; the ten biggest clones make up 31%. In the case of this clone: Its cognate antigen is unknown.

The starting material was peripheral blood, obtained on day 0 of AZD1222 vaccination. This TCR was sampled from an adult in good health.

CDR3 bases: TGTGCTAGTGGTTTCGAGTCTGCAGATACGCAGTATTTT. It codes for CASGFESADTQYF. This chain joins TRBV12-5 and TRBJ2-3; D is uncertain. Germline V CDR1 and CDR2: LGHNT, FRNRAP. The CDR3 is 13 amino acids. The V gene lost 3 bases and the J gene lost 4 bases, with 8 bases spanning the gap.